These 24 T cell receptor beta chains were all obtained from the same sample, sequenced in a study of shared clonotypes between healthy human individuals. Naive-designated CD8 cells lacked CD45RO, were positively enriched for CCR7, and omitted terminally differentiated effector memory CD45RA+ cells. Sequencing was performed with immunoSEQ multiplex PCR; in TCRdb, only in-frame clones are kept and a portion is missing. The profile shows some 2 million clones, around 96% of them singletons. Material for sequencing was naive CD8+ T cells sorted from blood. Receptor source: a man aged 18-30 years in good health.

The rearrangement links TRBV29-1 to TRBJ2-5; 9 nucleotides line up with TRBD1. CDR3 size: 16 residues. CDR1 and CDR2 from the germline V gene are SQVTM and ANQGSEA. The V and J ends lost 3 bases and 5 bases, in that order; junction bases with no gene match: 13. The CDR3 nucleotides read TGCAGCGTTGAGGGGGATCCGGGACAGGGAGGCGAGACCCAGTACTTC. Translating gives CSVEGDPGQGGETQYF.

The V call is TRBV30, the J call TRBJ2-7; D uncertain. CDR1 is GTSNPN, CDR2 SVGIG, per germline (reference sequence). Trimming removed 0 bases at V and 4 bases at J, with 13 bases between. The CDR3 is 14 amino acids. The CDR3 loop reads CAWSVDGFGYEQYF. CDR3 nucleotide sequence: TGTGCCTGGAGTGTCGACGGGTTTGGGTACGAGCAGTACTTC.

J is TRBJ1-2 and V is TRBV6-1; D is undetermined. The CDR3 is 15 amino acids. CDR1 is MNHNS and CDR2 is SASEGT in the germline V gene. V lost 6 bases and J 0 bases, leaving 14 bases between the germline ends. CDR3: CASRTSAGANYGYTF. In DNA form, the CDR3 reads TGTGCCAGCAGGACGTCGGCGGGAGCTAACTATGGCTACACCTTC.

The V gene is TRBV28, the J gene TRBJ2-7, with D possibly TRBD2 on 6 matching bases. The germline V gene encodes CDR1 MDHEN and CDR2 SYDVKM. Trimming stripped 7 bases from V and 6 bases from J, with 19 bases between. The CDR3 has 14 amino acids. The CDR3 DNA reads as TGTGCCAGCAACCCGGTAGTGGGGGGTTCCGAGCAGTACTTC. Translation gives CASNPVVGGSEQYF. Full variable domain (remainder filled in from reference TRBV28 and TRBJ2-7): DVKVTQSSRYLVKRTGEKVFLECVQDMDHENMFWYRQDPGLGLRLIYFSYDVKMKEKGDIPEGYSVSREKKERFSLILESASTNQTSMYLCASNPVVGGSEQYFGPGTRLTVT.

The rearrangement links TRBV29-1 to TRBJ2-1; D gene uncertain. The germline V gene encodes CDR1 SQVTM and CDR2 ANQGSEA. This CDR3 contains 13 residues. Trimming cost V 1 base and J 7 bases, with 11 bases left between them. The CDR3 sequence is CSVEALPENEQFF. Written as DNA, the CDR3 is TGCAGCGTTGAAGCCCTGCCTGAGAATGAGCAGTTCTTC.

The V call is TRBV13, the J call TRBJ2-7; 8 bases map to TRBD2. Trimming at V came to 3 bases and at J to 3 bases, leaving 4 bases not matched to a gene. This CDR3 spans 14 amino acids. Per germline, CDR1 PRHDT and CDR2 FYEKMQ (reference sequence). CDR3 in DNA: TGTGCCAGCAGCTTCAGGGCGGGAGGCTACGAGCAGTACTTC. This codes for CASSFRAGGYEQYF.

The count of this clone is one. The genes are TRBV27 and TRBJ2-1; either TRBD1 or TRBD2 may supply D (5 bases each). The CDR3 sequence is 15 residues long. CDR1 MNHEY and CDR2 SMNVEV come from the germline V gene (reference sequence). V was shortened by 5 bases and J by 0 bases, with 11 bases between the two germline ends. This CDR3 is CASSARDPSYNEQFF. The CDR3 DNA reads as TGTGCCAGCAGTGCCCGGGACCCCTCCTACAATGAGCAGTTCTTC.

A remark on this clone: Distinct nucleotide sequences in the sample also encode this CDR3. This rearrangement joins TRBV11-2 to TRBJ2-7; D is unresolved. Germline V gene sequence: CDR1 SGHAT, CDR2 FQNNGV. This CDR3 contains 11 residues. V dropped 1 base and J dropped 5 bases, with 3 bases sitting between them. DNA for the CDR3: TGTGCCAGCAGCTTAGTGCACGAGCAGTACTTC. This gives the protein CASSLVHEQYF.

In the case of this clone: The sample contains more than one DNA sequence encoding this CDR3. The chain has TRBV27 and TRBJ2-7; 12 bases align to TRBD2. This CDR3 has 14 residues. V lost 5 bases, J lost 3 bases, and 2 bases stayed unmatched. Germline V gene sequence: CDR1 MNHEY, CDR2 SMNVEV (reference sequence). The CDR3 DNA is TGTGCCAGCAGTCCGGGACTAGCGGGCTACGAGCAGTACTTC. This gives the protein CASSPGLAGYEQYF.

The chain combines TRBV6-6 with TRBJ2-1; 9 bases match TRBD2. Germline values: CDR1 MNHNY, CDR2 SVGAGI (reference sequence). The CDR3 consists of 15 residues. The junction had 2 bases not matched to a gene; V was cut back by 0 bases and J by 5 bases. The CDR3 DNA reads TGTGCCAGCAGTTACTCTAGCGGGAGTGACAATGAGCAGTTCTTC. Translated: CASSYSSGSDNEQFF.

The V and J genes are TRBV7-6 and TRBJ2-7; 7 bases fit TRBD1. Per the germline V gene, CDR1 is SGHVS and CDR2 is FNYEAQ. CDR3 length: 15 residues. V lost 4 bases, J lost 0 bases, and 6 bases stayed unmatched. The CDR3 is CASSYSQGTSYEQYF. The CDR3 DNA reads as TGTGCCAGCAGCTACTCACAGGGGACCTCCTACGAGCAGTACTTC.

The chain combines TRBV5-8 with TRBJ1-1, with D unclear. Trimming left V 1 base short and J 8 bases short, with 12 bases between. The CDR3 spans 13 residues. Germline V CDR1 and CDR2: SGHTS, YDEGEE. The CDR3 loop reads CASSLPYLREAFF. The CDR3 DNA is TGTGCCAGCAGCTTGCCTTACCTCAGGGAAGCTTTCTTT.

The chain links TRBV14 to TRBJ1-2; D might be TRBD1 (5 bases). Germline V gene data show CDR1 as SGHDN and CDR2 as FVKESK. Trimming removed 3 bases at V and 0 bases at J, with 5 bases between. This CDR3 has 13 residues. The CDR3 sequence is CASSQTANYGYTF. CDR3 in DNA: TGTGCCAGCAGCCAGACAGCTAACTATGGCTACACCTTC.

The chain combines TRBV7-9 with TRBJ2-1; TRBD1 agrees at 11 bases. The germline V gene has CDR1 SEHNR and CDR2 FQNEAQ (reference sequence). With V trimmed by 3 bases and J by 8 bases, 6 bases remained unmatched. CDR3 size: 15 residues. The CDR3 DNA reads as TGTGCCAGCAGCTTCTGGACAGGGGGCTTCGATGAGCAGTTCTTC. Amino acid sequence: CASSFWTGGFDEQFF.

The chain is built from TRBV5-4 and TRBJ2-7, with TRBD1 identical over 7 bases. The CDR3 has 14 residues. V lost 4 bases, J lost 3 bases, and 7 bases stayed unmatched. From germline, CDR1 is SGHNT and CDR2 YYREEE (reference sequence). CDR3 in amino acids: CASSQDRVSYEQYF. CDR3 nucleotides: TGTGCCAGCAGCCAAGACAGGGTCAGCTACGAGCAGTACTTC.

The chain employs TRBV19 and TRBJ1-2, with D hard to call. CDR3 length: 16 amino acids. Germline CDR1 and CDR2: LNHDA and SQIVND (reference sequence). The V gene lost 0 bases and the J gene lost 4 bases, with 15 bases spanning the gap. In DNA, the CDR3 is TGTGCCAGTAGTATAGATGTAGGTCCCAATGTCTATGGCTACACCTTC. Translating it yields CASSIDVGPNVYGYTF.

CDR3 coding DNA: TGTGCCACCAGCAGAGGGCTGGAGGGAAGGAACACTGAAGCTTTCTTT. Its protein product is CATSRGLEGRNTEAFF. The rearrangement joins TRBV15 to TRBJ1-1, with D unclear. Germline CDR1 LNHNV, CDR2 YYDKDF (reference sequence). The CDR3 totals 16 residues. Trimming removed 1 base at V and 1 base at J, with 13 bases between.

CDR3 region: CASSLESGNSPLHF. The CDR3 nucleotides read TGTGCCAGCAGCTTAGAATCGGGGAATTCACCCCTCCACTTT. This chain links TRBV7-2 with TRBJ1-6, with D unclear. Germline CDR1 SGHTA, CDR2 FQGNSA. V was clipped by 1 base and J by 7 bases, with 8 bases between them. This CDR3 contains 14 residues.

The V call is TRBV13, the J call TRBJ2-1; TRBD2 is a possible D gene (5 bases). Germline assignment: CDR1 PRHDT and CDR2 FYEKMQ (reference sequence). The CDR3 is 16 residues long. The ends were cut back, 5 bases at V and 1 base at J, with 15 bases in the middle. The DNA for the CDR3 is TGTGCCAGCAGCATACTGGGAGTAAAGTCCTACAATGAGCAGTTCTTC. Its translation is CASSILGVKSYNEQFF.

The chain is built from TRBV7-9 and TRBJ2-1; TRBD1 is a possible D gene (6 bases). The CDR3 sequence is 13 residues long. Germline CDR1 is SEHNR and CDR2 is FQNEAQ (reference sequence). V was trimmed by 5 bases and J by 6 bases, leaving 11 bases between them. The CDR3 sequence is CASSQQGVNEQFF. The CDR3 DNA follows: TGTGCCAGCAGCCAACAGGGAGTCAATGAGCAGTTCTTC. Together with reference TRBV7-9 and TRBJ2-1, the CDR3 gives the full variable domain: DTGVSQNPRHKITKRGQNVTFRCDPISEHNRLYWYRQTLGQGPEFLTYFQNEAQLEKSRLLSDRFSAERPKGSFSTLEIQRTEQGDSAMYLCASSQQGVNEQFFGPGTRLTVL.

The gene calls are TRBV6-1 and TRBJ2-3; 11 nucleotides align to TRBD2. The CDR3 runs 13 residues. Germline CDR1 is MNHNS and CDR2 is SASEGT. V was pared by 6 bases and J by 6 bases, with 2 bases of the junction left unmatched. The chain's CDR3 is CASRVAGGDTQYF. The CDR3 DNA reads as TGTGCCAGCAGAGTAGCGGGGGGGGATACGCAGTATTTT.

The chain links TRBV4-1 to TRBJ1-6, with D unclear. V lost 1 base and J lost 10, with 11 bases in between. The length of the CDR3 is 14 residues. Germline V gives CDR1 MGHRA, CDR2 YSYEKL. CDR3: CASSQGSVESPLHF. In DNA form, the CDR3 reads TGCGCCAGCAGCCAAGGTTCGGTGGAATCACCCCTCCACTTT.

A remark on this clone: This sample also contains other DNA sequences that code for the same CDR3. The chain is built from TRBV28 and TRBJ2-3; no reliable D call. V was pared by 3 bases and J by 3 bases, with 7 bases between. The CDR3 covers 13 residues. The germline V gene has CDR1 MDHEN and CDR2 SYDVKM. CDR3 residues: CASSFRATDTQYF. In DNA form, the CDR3 reads TGTGCCAGCAGTTTCCGGGCAACAGATACGCAGTATTTT.

The chain couples TRBV4-1 to TRBJ2-3; D perhaps matches TRBD1 (6 bases). The CDR3 is 15 amino acids. V lost 1 base to trimming and J lost 3 bases, with 11 bases between them. CDR1 and CDR2 (germline): MGHRA, YSYEKL. CDR3 residues: CASSQVARGTDTQYF. For the CDR3, the DNA is TGCGCCAGCAGCCAAGTGGCGAGGGGGACAGATACGCAGTATTTT.